This passage covers 6 T cell receptor beta chains from one sample sequenced in a study of cytomegalovirus exposure and HLA in healthy donors. Amplification used 60 Vbeta primers and 13 Jbeta primers. Sequencing was performed with immunoSEQ multiplex PCR; in TCRdb, only in-frame clones are kept and a portion is missing. The data show around 71,000 clones, approximately 70% seen once. Sequenced: PBMCs. The receptors were sampled from a male donor in good health and CMV-seropositive.

The chain couples TRBV30 to TRBJ1-1; 10 bases match TRBD1. Germline loops: CDR1 GTSNPN, CDR2 SVGIG (reference sequence). The junction had 9 bases not matched to a gene; V was cut back by 5 bases and J by 6 bases. This CDR3 is 14 amino acids long. This chain's CDR3 is CAWARDRGAPEAFF. The CDR3 nucleotides read TGTGCCTGGGCCCGGGACAGGGGAGCCCCTGAAGCTTTCTTT.

The chain combines TRBV6-5 with TRBJ2-7, with 7 bases identical to TRBD2. Germline CDR1 is MNHEY and CDR2 is SVGAGI. CDR3 size: 15 residues. V shed 2 bases and J 2 bases; nucleotides not matched to a gene: 6. The CDR3 sequence: CASSYLASGTYEQYF. DNA of the CDR3: TGTGCCAGCAGTTACCTGGCTAGCGGTACCTACGAGCAGTACTTC.

This chain uses TRBV4-3 with TRBJ2-1, with 8 bases aligning to TRBD1. The CDR3 totals 16 residues. Losses at the gene ends were 0 bases for V and 3 bases for J; bases not matched to a gene: 4. Germline V gene sequence: CDR1 LGHNA, CDR2 YSLEER. DNA for the CDR3: TGCGCCAGCAGCCAAGATCCAGGGGGCGTCTACAATGAGCAGTTCTTC. Translating it yields CASSQDPGGVYNEQFF.

This rearrangement joins TRBV9 to TRBJ2-6; 9 positions agree with TRBD1. After removal of 4 bases from V and 2 bases from J, the junction contained 4 bases not matched to a gene. Germline values: CDR1 SGDLS, CDR2 YYNGEE. The CDR3 runs to 16 residues. The CDR3 is CASSIQGAAGANVLTF. CDR3 DNA sequence: TGTGCCAGCAGCATACAGGGGGCGGCTGGGGCCAACGTCCTGACTTTC.

The V and J genes are TRBV7-9 and TRBJ2-7; 9 bases are shared with TRBD2. The germline V gene encodes CDR1 SEHNR and CDR2 FQNEAQ (reference sequence). With V trimmed by 0 bases and J by 5 bases, 2 bases remained unmatched. This CDR3 has 14 amino acids. The CDR3 region is CASSLAGGGDEQYF. CDR3 DNA: TGTGCCAGCAGCTTAGCCGGCGGGGGGGACGAGCAGTACTTC.

This clone has only a few counts. The chain carries TRBV9 and TRBJ2-5, with a weak D call TRBD1 (6 bases). Germline assignment: CDR1 SGDLS and CDR2 YYNGEE. CDR3 length: 14 amino acids. V lost 3 bases, J lost 5 bases, and 14 bases lay in between. The CDR3 sequence: CASSGRQALETQYF. DNA of the CDR3: TGTGCCAGCAGCGGACGACAGGCTCTGGAGACCCAGTACTTC.